The clone carrying this TCR beta chain was counted between two and nine times. V gave up 2 bases and J gave up 5 bases, with 7 bases separating them. The CDR3 covers 13 residues. Germline-derived CDR1 and CDR2 are MNHEY and SVGAGI. Assay used: immunoSEQ multiplex PCR; TCRdb lists only in-frame clones, some missing. The sample carries 750,000 to 1,000,000 clones, 90% to 95% recorded once. The entry originates in a study of shared clonotypes between healthy human individuals. CD45RO negativity and positive selection for CCR7 defined naive CD8 cells, a population that excluded terminally differentiated effector memory CD45RA+ cells.

This TCR was recovered from a man aged 25 to 40 in good health. The sample was naive CD8+ T cells sorted from blood. V usage is TRBV6-5 and J usage is TRBJ2-1, with D possibly TRBD2 on 6 matching bases. The CDR3 DNA follows: TGTGCCAGCAGTTACCGGGAGAACAATGAGCAGTTCTTC. Translating it yields CASSYRENNEQFF.